This TCR beta chain is drawn from a study of blood T cells in healthy people across ages. Comments on this clonotype: Its antigen is not identified.

Study-level results: Researchers report that TCR beta diversity correlated strongly with naive T cell percentage.

The CDR3 runs to 15 residues. Germline loops: CDR1 SGDLS, CDR2 YYNGEE. Germline trimming cut 5 bases from V and 5 bases from J; bases unmatched to any gene: 6. With a J-beta primer mix and a sample-barcoded 5' primer, a second PCR ran roughly 6 to 12 cycles. TCRdb reprocessed the 5' RACE reads with MiXCR, giving one entry per CDR3 protein. The sample includes 1.5 million to 2 million distinct CDR3 sequences, roughly 30% seen only once; the top ten take around 10%. The source of this sequence is a woman younger than 45 in good health. Sequences were obtained from blood. This rearrangement joins TRBV9 to TRBJ2-1; 11 bases fit TRBD2. CDR3 loop: CASREGTSGNNEQFF. The CDR3 bases are TGTGCCAGCAGAGAAGGGACTAGCGGAAACAATGAGCAGTTCTTC.